This T cell receptor beta chain was captured by sequencing in a study of chemoradiotherapy in HPV16-positive cancers. Germline CDR1 and CDR2: GTSNPN and SVGIG (reference sequence). The CDR3 is 10 residues long. Deletions cut 5 bases from V and 3 bases from J, with 3 bases between. Profiling relied on immunoSEQ multiplex PCR, and the TCRdb table lists in-frame clones only, not all of them. The sample holds about 5,000 clones, just under 95% seen once. Comment on this clone: Its antigen remains unknown.

Study-level points and caveats: HPV-responsive T-cell expansion during chemoradiotherapy was linked to improved recurrence-free survival in HPV16-positive patients.

This sample was gathered from a patient who underwent chemoradiotherapy. The receptor comes from a human donor with HPV-associated anogenital cancer. The chain uses TRBV30 and TRBJ2-3; no clear D. Here the CDR3 reads CAWATDTQYF. For the CDR3, the DNA is TGTGCCTGGGCAACAGATACGCAGTATTTT.